This is a list of T cell receptor beta chains from one sample in a study of cytomegalovirus exposure and HLA in healthy donors. The protocol was immunoSEQ multiplex PCR, while the TCRdb copy is restricted to in-frame clones and leaves out a portion. In the table there are 95,000 to 150,000 clones, around nine tenths of which are singletons. The sequencing input was PBMCs. Receptor source: a woman between 18 and 30 years old in good health and CMV-seronegative. Both conserved end residues are part of each CDR3. A D gene is named only where the DNA matches it firmly. Part of the rows lack a size; the others show once, few, many or a class for expanded clones.

d_gene | abundance | j_gene | v_gene | CDR3aa | CDR3nt
TRBD2 | NA | TRBJ2-1 | TRBV15 | CATTAGGHNEQFF | TGTGCCACCACCGCGGGGGGACACAATGAGCAGTTCTTC
NA | NA | TRBJ2-5 | TRBV2 | CASSAAGTTQETQYF | TGTGCCAGCAGCGCCGCCGGGACAACCCAAGAGACCCAGTACTTC
NA | NA | TRBJ1-3 | TRBV19 | CASSIPTEGNTIYF | TGTGCCAGTAGTATTCCGACGGAGGGGAACACCATATATTTT
NA | NA | TRBJ2-2 | TRBV6-4 | CASSRFGRAQTGNAGELFF | TGTGCCAGCAGCCGGTTCGGGCGGGCCCAAACGGGCAACGCCGGGGAGCTGTTTTTT
NA | NA | TRBJ2-3 | TRBV7-3 | CASSPSGTGVPDTQYF | TGTGCCAGCAGCCCTAGCGGGACAGGGGTCCCAGATACGCAGTATTTT
TRBD1 | NA | TRBJ2-3 | TRBV19 | CASMAGTGGADTQYF | TGTGCCAGTATGGCCGGGACAGGGGGCGCAGATACGCAGTATTTT
NA | NA | TRBJ1-5 | TRBV6-1 | CASSEAGDPQVPQHF | TGTGCCAGCAGTGAGGCGGGGGATCCCCAGGTGCCCCAGCATTTT
TRBD1 | NA | TRBJ1-1 | TRBV7-9 | CASRTGQLNTEAFF | TGTGCCAGCAGGACGGGACAGTTGAACACTGAAGCTTTCTTT
TRBD1 | NA | TRBJ1-1 | TRBV19 | CASSPHRRTGGPSSNTEAFF | TGTGCCAGTAGTCCCCATCGACGGACAGGGGGTCCCTCCTCGAACACTGAAGCTTTCTTT
NA | NA | TRBJ2-2 | TRBV13 | CASSPQAPGELFF | TGTGCCAGCAGCCCTCAGGCCCCCGGGGAGCTGTTTTTT
NA | NA | TRBJ1-3 | TRBV10-2 | CASSTGSSGNTIYF | TGCGCCAGCAGTACAGGGTCGTCTGGAAACACCATATATTTT
TRBD1 | NA | TRBJ1-2 | TRBV28 | CASSLWRQGASGYTF | TGTGCCAGCAGTTTATGGCGACAGGGGGCTAGCGGCTACACCTTC
TRBD1 | NA | TRBJ2-5 | TRBV4-2 | CASSQVSYATGRQETQYF | TGTGCCAGCAGCCAAGTAAGTTATGCGACAGGGCGGCAAGAGACCCAGTACTTC
TRBD1 | NA | TRBJ2-2 | TRBV28 | CASSSPFPGQGIGLTTGELFF | TGTGCCAGCAGTTCCCCCTTTCCGGGACAGGGTATTGGGCTTACCACCGGGGAGCTGTTTTTT
NA | NA | TRBJ2-1 | TRBV28 | CASSFPGYNEQFF | TGTGCCAGCAGTTTTCCGGGATACAATGAGCAGTTCTTC
TRBD2 | NA | TRBJ2-7 | TRBV2 | CASSEGVQGGYEQYF | TGTGCCAGCAGTGAAGGCGTCCAGGGAGGGTACGAGCAGTACTTC
NA | NA | TRBJ2-3 | TRBV7-2 | CASSLTSVSPDTQYF | TGTGCCAGCAGCCTGACTTCGGTATCGCCCGATACGCAGTATTTT
NA | NA | TRBJ2-7 | TRBV30 | CAWSPTGVHEQYF | TGTGCCTGGAGTCCGACAGGAGTCCACGAGCAGTACTTC
TRBD1 | few | TRBJ2-7 | TRBV10-2 | CASSLGTGGYEQYF | TGCGCCAGCAGTCTCGGGACAGGGGGCTACGAGCAGTACTTC
NA | NA | TRBJ2-5 | TRBV5-1 | CASSLVASEKETQYF | TGCGCCAGCAGCTTGGTGGCTAGCGAAAAAGAGACCCAGTACTTC
NA | NA | TRBJ2-7 | TRBV5-6 | CASSLRAGVSYEQYF | TGTGCCAGCAGCTTGCGAGCAGGGGTTAGCTACGAGCAGTACTTC
TRBD1 | NA | TRBJ2-1 | TRBV5-1 | CASSFVGTGGYNEQFF | TGCGCCAGCAGCTTCGTCGGGACAGGGGGCTACAATGAGCAGTTCTTC
NA | many | TRBJ1-1 | TRBV5-1 | CASRPRFGSLRDTLNTEAFF | TGCGCCAGCAGGCCCCGCTTTGGGTCTCTAAGGGACACATTGAACACTGAAGCTTTCTTT
NA | NA | TRBJ1-2 | TRBV27 | CASSQTDYYGYTF | TGTGCCAGCAGCCAGACAGACTACTATGGCTACACCTTC
NA | NA | TRBJ2-1 | TRBV7-3 | CASSLQGYNEQFF | TGTGCCAGCAGCTTACAGGGTTACAATGAGCAGTTCTTC
TRBD2 | NA | TRBJ2-1 | TRBV19 | CASSFLAGVYNEQFF | TGTGCCAGTAGCTTTCTAGCGGGAGTATACAATGAGCAGTTCTTC
NA | once | TRBJ1-5 | TRBV28 | CASSLRMEGQPQHF | TGTGCCAGCAGTTTGCGGATGGAGGGGCAGCCCCAGCATTTT
TRBD1 | NA | TRBJ2-7 | TRBV6-1 | CASSEGQGAHEQYF | TGTGCCAGCAGTGAGGGGCAGGGGGCCCACGAGCAGTACTTC
TRBD1 | few | TRBJ1-2 | TRBV6-1 | CASVARDRVYGYTF | TGTGCCAGCGTCGCTAGGGACAGGGTTTATGGCTACACCTTC
NA | NA | TRBJ2-6 | TRBV11-3 | CASSLGPEAPVLTF | TGTGCCAGCAGCTTAGGGCCCGAGGCCCCCGTCCTGACTTTC
TRBD2 | NA | TRBJ2-7 | TRBV7-2 | CASSLGSSGRVNEQYF | TGTGCCAGCAGCTTAGGTTCCAGCGGGAGAGTAAACGAGCAGTACTTC